These 22 T cell receptor beta chains were all obtained from the same sample, sequenced in a study of cytomegalovirus exposure and HLA in healthy donors. A multiplex PCR was run with 60 Vbeta primers and 13 Jbeta primers. The method was immunoSEQ multiplex PCR; TCRdb's version includes in-frame clones alone and lacks a portion of them. This table has approximately 190,000 clones, approximately 80% appearing once. Sequences were obtained from PBMCs. The source is a woman in her thirties in good health and CMV-seropositive.

This sequence joins TRBV7-2 and TRBJ1-5; D is unclear. Trimming stripped 2 bases from V and 7 bases from J, with 15 bases between. CDR3 size: 15 residues. Germline V gene sequence: CDR1 SGHTA, CDR2 FQGNSA. CDR3 in amino acids: CASSLRMGEGQPQHF. The CDR3 DNA is TGTGCCAGCAGCTTACGTATGGGTGAGGGACAGCCCCAGCATTTT.

CDR3 DNA: TGTGCCTGGAGGGACGTTACGGGGTACACAGATACGCAGTATTTT. This translates into CAWRDVTGYTDTQYF. V is TRBV30 and J is TRBJ2-3, with a weak D call TRBD2 (5 bases). V was clipped by 3 bases and J by 2 bases, with 15 bases between them. The CDR3 spans 15 residues. From germline, CDR1 is GTSNPN and CDR2 SVGIG (reference sequence).

The J gene is TRBJ2-7, the V gene TRBV5-1, with a tentative D call TRBD2 (5 bases). This CDR3 is 13 amino acids long. V was clipped by 4 bases and J by 0 bases, with 8 bases between them. Germline V lookup: CDR1 SGHRS, CDR2 YFSETQ. CDR3 amino acids: CASSQGSSYEQYF. DNA for the CDR3: TGCGCCAGCAGCCAAGGGAGCTCCTACGAGCAGTACTTC.

The chain employs TRBV9 and TRBJ2-5; TRBD2 matches at 7 bases. Germline V lookup: CDR1 SGDLS, CDR2 YYNGEE. The ends lost 4 bases at V and 5 bases at J; junction bases unmatched: 8. The CDR3 has 14 amino acids. This CDR3 reads CASSSGGMVETQYF. DNA for the CDR3: TGTGCCAGCAGCTCGGGGGGTATGGTTGAGACCCAGTACTTC.

The chain is built from TRBV2 and TRBJ2-5; 8 positions agree with TRBD1. Germline V gives CDR1 SNHLY, CDR2 FYNNEI. The CDR3 covers 13 residues. Germline trimming cut 6 bases from V and 5 bases from J; bases unmatched to any gene: 5. This chain's CDR3 is CASSEYRGETQYF. DNA of the CDR3: TGTGCCAGCAGCGAATACAGGGGGGAGACCCAGTACTTC.

The chain recombines TRBV5-1 with TRBJ1-2, with 7 bases lining up with TRBD1. This CDR3 contains 14 residues. Per germline, CDR1 SGHRS and CDR2 YFSETQ. Trimming cost V 3 bases and J 3 bases; bases outside gene matches: 5. The CDR3 DNA sequence: TGCGCCAGCAGCTCTTCTACAGGGGACTATGGCTACACCTTC. It encodes CASSSSTGDYGYTF.

This chain links TRBV11-2 with TRBJ1-3, with 8 bases aligning to TRBD1. This CDR3 has 16 amino acids. Per germline, CDR1 SGHAT and CDR2 FQNNGV. V lost 1 base to trimming and J lost 4 bases; unmatched junction nucleotides: 6. This CDR3 reads CASSLVLQGGGNTIYF. The CDR3 bases are TGTGCCAGCAGCTTAGTCCTACAGGGGGGCGGAAACACCATATATTTT.

This chain links TRBV6-6 with TRBJ1-2, with a tentative D call TRBD1 (5 bases). The CDR3 is 16 residues long. CDR1 is MNHNY, CDR2 SVGAGI, per germline (reference sequence). V gave up 0 bases and J gave up 8 bases, with 19 bases separating them. In nucleotides, the CDR3 is TGTGCCAGCAGTTACTCGAAAGGGGCGGGGAATTACGGCTACACCTTC. It translates to CASSYSKGAGNYGYTF.

The chain has TRBV6-1 and TRBJ2-5; D not resolved. This CDR3 spans 15 amino acids. The V gene's germline CDR1 is MNHNS and CDR2 SASEGT. Trimming cost V 5 bases and J 4 bases, with 17 bases left between them. The CDR3 here is CASSQVGPVPETQYF. The CDR3 region has the DNA TGTGCCAGCAGTCAAGTGGGCCCCGTCCCAGAGACCCAGTACTTC.

This chain uses TRBV15 with TRBJ2-3; D possibly corresponds to TRBD2 (5 bases). Germline V gene sequence: CDR1 LNHNV, CDR2 YYDKDF (reference sequence). This CDR3 has 15 residues. Trimming stripped 3 bases from V and 0 bases from J, with 10 bases between. CDR3 DNA: TGTGCCACCAGCAGCGGCGGAGGTAGCACAGATACGCAGTATTTT. The encoded protein is CATSSGGGSTDTQYF.

The V call is TRBV30, the J call TRBJ1-6; D remains unclear. V shed 1 base and J shed 7 bases, with 5 bases lying between them. Germline V gene data show CDR1 as GTSNPN and CDR2 as SVGIG (reference sequence). The CDR3 sequence is 12 residues long. The CDR3 DNA reads as TGTGCCTGGAGTGCGGTGAATTCACCCCTCCACTTT. Its translation is CAWSAVNSPLHF.

The chain combines TRBV5-4 with TRBJ1-1, with D maybe TRBD1 (5 bases). V lost 4 bases and J lost 6, with 19 bases in between. Germline V gene lookup returns CDR1 SGHNT and CDR2 YYREEE (reference sequence). The CDR3 is 15 amino acids. In DNA, the CDR3 is TGTGCCAGCAGCCCCCCTGGCAGGGCGTTGGCTGAAGCTTTCTTT. This codes for CASSPPGRALAEAFF.

V usage is TRBV7-9 and J usage is TRBJ1-1; TRBD1 aligns across 9 bases. The CDR3 has 12 residues. Trimming cost V 11 bases and J 6 bases; bases outside gene matches: 7. The germline CDR1 and CDR2 sequences are SEHNR and FQNEAQ (reference sequence). The CDR3 loop reads CAAGQGGSEAFF. As DNA, the CDR3 is TGTGCCGCGGGACAGGGTGGTTCTGAAGCTTTCTTT.

This chain links TRBV7-9 with TRBJ2-5, with 11 bases aligning to TRBD1. CDR3 length: 17 residues. Germline V gene sequence: CDR1 SEHNR, CDR2 FQNEAQ (reference sequence). V lost 2 bases and J lost 1; bases outside the gene matches: 6. CDR3 amino acids: CASSLTRDRGFQETQYF. The CDR3 nucleotides read TGTGCCAGCAGCTTAACCAGGGACAGGGGGTTCCAAGAGACCCAGTACTTC.

This chain connects TRBV28 to TRBJ2-7; 9 positions agree with TRBD2. This CDR3 region has 15 residues. Germline values: CDR1 MDHEN, CDR2 SYDVKM. With 2 bases clipped from V and 3 bases from J, the junction kept 5 bases outside the gene matches. CDR3 sequence: CASSLQAGGYYEQYF. The DNA of the CDR3 is TGTGCCAGCAGTTTACAAGCGGGAGGATACTACGAGCAGTACTTC. Supplemented by reference TRBV28 and TRBJ2-7, the full variable domain reads DVKVTQSSRYLVKRTGEKVFLECVQDMDHENMFWYRQDPGLGLRLIYFSYDVKMKEKGDIPEGYSVSREKKERFSLILESASTNQTSMYLCASSLQAGGYYEQYFGPGTRLTVT.

The J gene is TRBJ1-6, the V gene TRBV6-1, with D hard to call. CDR3 length: 13 residues. CDR1 MNHNS and CDR2 SASEGT come from the germline V gene. V was trimmed by 2 bases and J by 8 bases, leaving 7 bases between them. The CDR3 coding sequence is TGTGCCAGCAGTGAACAGCGTTATTCACCCCTCCACTTT. It translates to CASSEQRYSPLHF.

This chain links TRBV5-6 with TRBJ2-7; 8 positions agree with TRBD2. The CDR3 runs to 14 residues. CDR1 is SGHDT and CDR2 is YYEEEE in the germline V gene. V was clipped by 3 bases and J by 3 bases; unmatched bases: 5. In DNA, the CDR3 is TGTGCCAGCAGCTCCGGGACTAGTAACTACGAGCAGTACTTC. Encoded protein: CASSSGTSNYEQYF.

The chain uses TRBV9 and TRBJ1-2; D not certain. The V and J ends lost 4 bases and 0 bases respectively, with 7 bases between them. The CDR3 runs 13 residues. The germline V gene has CDR1 SGDLS and CDR2 YYNGEE. This CDR3 reads CASSKQTNYGYTF. The CDR3 nucleotides read TGTGCCAGCAGCAAACAGACTAACTATGGCTACACCTTC. Full variable domain (remainder filled in from reference TRBV9 and TRBJ1-2): DSGVTQTPKHLITATGQRVTLRCSPRSGDLSVYWYQQSLDQGLQFLIQYYNGEERAKGNILERFSAQQFPDLHSELNLSSLELGDSALYFCASSKQTNYGYTFGSGTRLTVV.

The CDR3 reads CASKSGRGSTDTQYF. The CDR3 bases are TGTGCCAGCAAGAGCGGGAGGGGTAGCACAGATACGCAGTATTTT. This chain uses TRBV11-1 with TRBJ2-3; the match to TRBD2 covers 10 bases. Germline CDR1 is SGHAT and CDR2 is FQDESV (reference sequence). The CDR3 runs 15 residues. The J segment lost 0 bases and the V segment lost 7 bases, leaving 4 bases of the junction unmatched.

This sequence joins TRBV5-1 and TRBJ2-2; D might be TRBD2 (6 bases). This CDR3 is built from 15 residues. The germline CDR1 and CDR2 sequences are SGHRS and YFSETQ. Trimming left V 3 bases short and J 2 bases short, with 11 bases between. This CDR3 is CASSSTGLNTGELFF. The CDR3, as DNA: TGCGCCAGCAGCTCTACGGGACTCAACACCGGGGAGCTGTTTTTT.

This chain uses TRBV11-1 with TRBJ1-2; D remains unclear. V was trimmed by 1 base and J by 8 bases, leaving 11 bases between them. Germline loops: CDR1 SGHAT, CDR2 FQDESV (reference sequence). The CDR3 has 13 residues. CDR3 sequence reads: CASSLGPALGYTF. In DNA, the CDR3 is TGTGCCAGCAGCTTAGGGCCCGCCCTGGGCTACACCTTC.

This rearrangement joins TRBV5-1 to TRBJ2-7; 8 bases fit TRBD1. J gave up 3 bases and V 2 bases, and 7 bases lay outside the gene matches. Germline V gene sequence: CDR1 SGHRS, CDR2 YFSETQ. This CDR3 is built from 15 residues. The chain's CDR3 is CASSFPGQGFYEQYF. The CDR3, as DNA: TGCGCCAGCAGCTTCCCAGGACAGGGCTTCTACGAGCAGTACTTC.